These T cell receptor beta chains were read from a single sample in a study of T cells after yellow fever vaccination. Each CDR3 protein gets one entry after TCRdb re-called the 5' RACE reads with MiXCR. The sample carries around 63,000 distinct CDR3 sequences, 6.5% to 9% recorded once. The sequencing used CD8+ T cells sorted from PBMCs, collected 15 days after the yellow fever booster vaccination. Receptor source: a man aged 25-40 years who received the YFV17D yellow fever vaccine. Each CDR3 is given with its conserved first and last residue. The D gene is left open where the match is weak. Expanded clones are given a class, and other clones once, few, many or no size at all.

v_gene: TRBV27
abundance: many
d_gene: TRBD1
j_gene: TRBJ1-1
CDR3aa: CASSLTGENTEAFF
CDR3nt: TGTGCCAGCAGTTTGACAGGGGAGAACACTGAAGCTTTCTTT

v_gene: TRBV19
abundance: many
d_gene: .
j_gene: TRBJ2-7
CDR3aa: CASSFRDTSYEQYF
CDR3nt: TGTGCCAGTAGTTTTCGGGACACCTCCTACGAGCAGTACTTC

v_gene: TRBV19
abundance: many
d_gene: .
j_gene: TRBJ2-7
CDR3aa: CASGGAGPYEQYF
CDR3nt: TGTGCCAGTGGGGGAGCAGGACCCTACGAGCAGTACTTC

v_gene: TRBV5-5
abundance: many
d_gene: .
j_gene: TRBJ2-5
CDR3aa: CASSQGQGATQYF
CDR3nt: TGTGCCAGCAGCCAGGGGCAGGGTGCGACCCAGTACTTC

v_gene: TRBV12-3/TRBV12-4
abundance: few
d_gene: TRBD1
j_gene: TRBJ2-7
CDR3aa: CASSPRDRYYEQYF
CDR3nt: TGTGCCAGCAGTCCTCGGGACAGATACTACGAGCAGTACTTC

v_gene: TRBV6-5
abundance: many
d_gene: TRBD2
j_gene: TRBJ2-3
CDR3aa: CASSFSGISTDTQYF
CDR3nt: TGTGCCAGCAGTTTTAGCGGGATAAGCACAGATACGCAGTATTTT

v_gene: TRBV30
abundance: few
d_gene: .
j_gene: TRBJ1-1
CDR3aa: CAWSVRYREGIEAFF
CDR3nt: TGTGCCTGGAGTGTGCGGTATCGGGAAGGCATTGAAGCTTTCTTT

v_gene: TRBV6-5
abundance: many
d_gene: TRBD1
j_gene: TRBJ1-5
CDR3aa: CASSTTGGSQPQHF
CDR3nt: TGTGCCAGCAGTACCACAGGGGGCAGTCAGCCCCAGCATTTT

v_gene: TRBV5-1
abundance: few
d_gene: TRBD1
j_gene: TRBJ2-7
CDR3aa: CASSSTGTAYEQYF
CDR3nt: TGCGCCAGCAGCTCCACCGGGACAGCCTACGAGCAGTACTTC

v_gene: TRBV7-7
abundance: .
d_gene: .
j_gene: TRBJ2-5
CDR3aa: CASSPAGSRGQENQYF
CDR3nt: TGTGCCAGCAGCCCCGCCGGGAGCCGGGGCCAAGAGAACCAGTACTTC

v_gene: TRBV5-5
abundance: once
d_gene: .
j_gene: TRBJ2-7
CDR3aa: CAMGAGLSYEQYF
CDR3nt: TGTGCCATGGGCGCAGGGCTCTCCTACGAGCAGTACTTC

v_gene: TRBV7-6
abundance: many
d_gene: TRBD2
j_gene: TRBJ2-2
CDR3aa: CASSLGGTPGTIANTGELFF
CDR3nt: TGTGCCAGCAGCTTAGGCGGGACCCCAGGGACTATAGCGAACACCGGGGAGCTGTTTTTT

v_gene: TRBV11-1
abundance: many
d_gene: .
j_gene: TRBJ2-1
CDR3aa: CASSLGDGTTDEQFF
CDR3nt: TGTGCCAGCAGCTTAGGGGACGGGACCACAGATGAGCAGTTCTTC

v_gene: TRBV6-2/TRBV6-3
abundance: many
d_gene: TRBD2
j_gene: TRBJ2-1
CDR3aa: CASTGRLAGGNEQFF
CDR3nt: TGTGCCAGCACCGGGAGACTAGCGGGAGGAAATGAGCAGTTCTTC

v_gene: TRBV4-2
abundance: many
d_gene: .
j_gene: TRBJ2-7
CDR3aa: CASSQDLGPRWKQYF
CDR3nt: TGTGCCAGCAGCCAAGATTTAGGCCCCAGGTGGAAGCAGTACTTC

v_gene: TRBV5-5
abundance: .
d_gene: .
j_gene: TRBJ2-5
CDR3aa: CASSLLEETQYF
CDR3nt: TGTGCCAGCAGCTTGCTAGAAGAGACCCAGTACTTC

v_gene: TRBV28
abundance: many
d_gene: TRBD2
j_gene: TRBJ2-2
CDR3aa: CASSFLAGTTGELFF
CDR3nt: TGTGCCAGCAGTTTTTTAGCGGGAACCACCGGGGAGCTGTTTTTT

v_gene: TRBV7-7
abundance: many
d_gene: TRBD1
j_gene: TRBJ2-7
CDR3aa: CASSPGTELSYEQYF
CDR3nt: TGTGCCAGCAGCCCCGGGACAGAACTGAGCTACGAGCAGTACTTC

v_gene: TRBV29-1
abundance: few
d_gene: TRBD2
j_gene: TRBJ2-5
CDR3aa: CSVEGSGPSETQYF
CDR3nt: TGCAGCGTTGAAGGTAGCGGGCCATCGGAGACCCAGTACTTC

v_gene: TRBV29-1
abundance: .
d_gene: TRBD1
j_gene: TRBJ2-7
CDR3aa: CSVTGQGYEQYF
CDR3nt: TGCAGCGTAACAGGACAGGGTTACGAGCAGTACTTC

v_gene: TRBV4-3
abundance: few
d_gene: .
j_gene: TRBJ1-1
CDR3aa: CASSQVTGWVTEAFF
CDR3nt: TGCGCCAGCAGCCAAGTTACGGGGTGGGTTACTGAAGCTTTCTTT

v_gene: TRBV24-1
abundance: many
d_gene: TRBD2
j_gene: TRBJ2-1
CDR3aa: CATSDFGGGEDNEQFF
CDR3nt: TGTGCCACCAGTGATTTCGGGGGGGGCGAGGACAATGAGCAGTTCTTC

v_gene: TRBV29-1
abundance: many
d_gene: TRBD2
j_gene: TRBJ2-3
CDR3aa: CSVEGGDTQYF
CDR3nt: TGCAGCGTTGAGGGAGGGGATACGCAGTATTTT

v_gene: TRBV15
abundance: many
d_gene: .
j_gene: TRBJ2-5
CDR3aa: CATSPAGEETQYF
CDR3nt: TGTGCCACCAGCCCCGCCGGGGAGGAGACCCAGTACTTC

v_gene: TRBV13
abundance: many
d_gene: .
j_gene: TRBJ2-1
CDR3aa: CASSWEVLGSYNEQFF
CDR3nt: TGTGCCAGCAGCTGGGAGGTCCTAGGCTCCTACAATGAGCAGTTCTTC

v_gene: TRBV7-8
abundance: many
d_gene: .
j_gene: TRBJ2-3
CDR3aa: CASSRGVPDTQYF
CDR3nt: TGTGCCAGCAGCCGAGGGGTCCCAGATACGCAGTATTTT

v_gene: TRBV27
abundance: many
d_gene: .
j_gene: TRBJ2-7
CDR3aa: CASMSSYEQYF
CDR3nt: TGTGCCAGCATGAGCTCCTACGAGCAGTACTTC

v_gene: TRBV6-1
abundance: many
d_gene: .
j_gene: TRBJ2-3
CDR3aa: CASTLSGYSGDTQYF
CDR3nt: TGTGCCAGCACCCTTTCCGGCTACTCTGGGGATACGCAGTATTTT

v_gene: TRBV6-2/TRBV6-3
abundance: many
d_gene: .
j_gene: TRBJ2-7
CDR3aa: CASSYPPLEQYF
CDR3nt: TGTGCCAGCAGTTACCCTCCGCTGGAGCAGTACTTC

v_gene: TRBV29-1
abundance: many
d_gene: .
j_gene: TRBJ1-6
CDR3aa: CSVEDPDSALHF
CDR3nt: TGCAGCGTTGAAGATCCGGACTCGGCCCTCCACTTT

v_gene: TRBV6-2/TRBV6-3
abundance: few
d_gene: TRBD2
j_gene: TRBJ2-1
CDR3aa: CASSYPRTSGTYNEQFF
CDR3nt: TGTGCCAGCAGTTACCCTCGGACTAGCGGGACCTACAATGAGCAGTTCTTC

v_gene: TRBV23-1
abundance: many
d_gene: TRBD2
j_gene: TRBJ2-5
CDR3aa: CASSPPIAGGFQETQYF
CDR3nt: TGCGCCAGCAGTCCCCCAATAGCGGGAGGGTTCCAAGAGACCCAGTACTTC